Listed below are T cell receptor beta chains from one sample, sequenced in a study of identical twins. MiXCR was run by TCRdb on the 5' RACE reads, yielding one entry per CDR3 protein. This sample has 500,000 to 600,000 distinct CDR3 sequences, with around 20% found just once. These data were also reused for a study on T cells expressing NK-cell markers.

Sequencing used CD4+ T cells sorted from blood. Receptors originate from a woman between 18 and 30 years old in good health. Each CDR3 is given with its conserved first and last residue. Each record gives: CDR3 DNA, CDR3 protein, V gene, J gene, D gene, clone size, CDR3 length. D genes are given only for firm matches. Size is omitted from some rows. Given values are once, few, many or a class for expanded clones.

cdr3_nt: TGTGCCAGCCTACTGGGGACAGGGCTAGAGACCCAGTACTTC
cdr3_aa: CASLLGTGLETQYF
v_call: TRBV7-2
j_call: TRBJ2-5
d_call: TRBD1
clone_size: few
cdr3_length: 14

cdr3_nt: TGCGCCAGCAGCCTCCTCGGACAGGCCAGCTCCTATAATTCACCCCTCCACTTT
cdr3_aa: CASSLLGQASSYNSPLHF
v_call: TRBV10-1
j_call: TRBJ1-6
d_call: TRBD1
clone_size: many
cdr3_length: 18

cdr3_nt: TGTGCCAGCAGTTACTCAAAGGGGGTTTCCTACAATGAGCAGTTCTTC
cdr3_aa: CASSYSKGVSYNEQFF
v_call: TRBV6-5
j_call: TRBJ2-1
d_call: -
clone_size: -
cdr3_length: 16

cdr3_nt: TGTGCCAGCAGCTTAGGTCTAGGAACTCAGTACTTC
cdr3_aa: CASSLGLGTQYF
v_call: TRBV7-9
j_call: TRBJ2-7
d_call: -
clone_size: few
cdr3_length: 12

cdr3_nt: TGCAGTGCTAGGTCGACCCTGTTCATTCTTAATGAGCAGTTCTTC
cdr3_aa: CSARSTLFILNEQFF
v_call: TRBV20-1
j_call: TRBJ2-1
d_call: -
clone_size: -
cdr3_length: 15

cdr3_nt: TGTGCCAGCAGCCTAACAGGAGTAGACTCTGAAGCTTTCTTT
cdr3_aa: CASSLTGVDSEAFF
v_call: TRBV6-1
j_call: TRBJ1-1
d_call: -
clone_size: -
cdr3_length: 14

cdr3_nt: TGCAGCGTTCCTAGCGGGTTCTACAATGAGCAGTTCTTC
cdr3_aa: CSVPSGFYNEQFF
v_call: TRBV29-1
j_call: TRBJ2-1
d_call: TRBD2
clone_size: few
cdr3_length: 13

cdr3_nt: TGTGCCAGCTCACCTAGGAACCCGGGACAGTCGTACGAGCAGTACTTC
cdr3_aa: CASSPRNPGQSYEQYF
v_call: TRBV18
j_call: TRBJ2-7
d_call: TRBD1
clone_size: -
cdr3_length: 16

cdr3_nt: TGTGCCAGCAGCCGCACCTCCGGGACAGGGGGCGCAGGGCAGTACTTC
cdr3_aa: CASSRTSGTGGAGQYF
v_call: TRBV12-3/TRBV12-4
j_call: TRBJ2-7
d_call: TRBD1
clone_size: -
cdr3_length: 16

cdr3_nt: TGTGCCAGCAAGGGCAATTCGGACGAGCAGTACTTC
cdr3_aa: CASKGNSDEQYF
v_call: TRBV9
j_call: TRBJ2-7
d_call: -
clone_size: -
cdr3_length: 12

cdr3_nt: TGCAGTGCTAGAGTAGCGGAGGTTACCGGGGAGCTGTTTTTT
cdr3_aa: CSARVAEVTGELFF
v_call: TRBV20-1
j_call: TRBJ2-2
d_call: -
clone_size: -
cdr3_length: 14

cdr3_nt: TGCAGTGCTACCAGGACAGGGTACAACGTTCGGTACTTC
cdr3_aa: CSATRTGYNVRYF
v_call: TRBV20-1
j_call: TRBJ2-7
d_call: TRBD1
clone_size: -
cdr3_length: 13

cdr3_nt: TGCAGTGCTAGGCTCGGATGGCAGGCTAGCAATCAGCCCCAGCATTTT
cdr3_aa: CSARLGWQASNQPQHF
v_call: TRBV20-1
j_call: TRBJ1-5
d_call: -
clone_size: few
cdr3_length: 16

cdr3_nt: TGTGCCAGCAGTCGCAACCACTACGATAGCAATCAGCCCCAGCATTTT
cdr3_aa: CASSRNHYDSNQPQHF
v_call: TRBV27
j_call: TRBJ1-5
d_call: -
clone_size: -
cdr3_length: 16

cdr3_nt: TGTGCCTGGAGTGTAACTCGTACATCCTCTGGAAACACCATATATTTT
cdr3_aa: CAWSVTRTSSGNTIYF
v_call: TRBV30
j_call: TRBJ1-3
d_call: -
clone_size: -
cdr3_length: 16

cdr3_nt: TGCAGTGCTTGGGTGCCATCTAGCACAGATACGCAGTATTTT
cdr3_aa: CSAWVPSSTDTQYF
v_call: TRBV20-1
j_call: TRBJ2-3
d_call: -
clone_size: few
cdr3_length: 14